Reported below is one T cell receptor (beta chain). This clonotype was counted many times. The specificity of this receptor is unknown. No much larger clone is present one base from it, and per-base qualities are unavailable. Sequenced on an Illumina HiSeq 1500. The public reads were quality trimmed at Q25 with fastp and then assembled into clones with MiXCR by TCRdb, keeping productive beta chains. Each entry is one CDR3 protein sequence, shown with its most common DNA and genes. For this sample the table gives more than 75,000 distinct CDR3 sequences, of which over 25% were detected only once. The ten largest clones take up over 60% of the sample. The treatment or condition label on this specimen signifies: in vitro stimulation with specific CMV peptide epitopes to enrich CMV-specific T cells. The data originate from a study of T cell repertoires in cytomegalovirus infection (dated by TCRdb to about 2019). Looking at the study overall: Peptide stimulations targeted recently identified HLA-C-restricted CMV epitopes, whose presentation resists viral immunomodulation, together with well-studied HLA-B-restricted epitopes. The HLA type of each donor mattered for the analysis, because public TCR beta signatures pointed to carriage of CMV infection along with the matching HLA type.

The CDR3 sequence holds 18 residues, the cysteine and phenylalanine included. Here the CDR3 DNA is all that survives: 54 bases in frame from base 1. V loses 3 bases, J loses 9 bases, and the germline ends lie 24 bases apart. CDR1 and CDR2, per the germline V gene, are MNHNS and SASEGT. Points the paper makes about the study in general: In the ex vivo response, HLA-C-restricted CMV-specific TCR beta clonotypes were dominant, and in two of eight donors the single most frequent clonotype came from this HLA-C-restricted group. In both this cohort and an independent roughly 350-donor cohort, the cumulative frequency of public TCR beta family members distinguished carriers of CMV infection plus the relevant HLA type.

Sequenced here: CD8+ T cells from cultured PBMCs, sampled from culture after CMV antigen stimulation. The sequence is built from TRBV6-1 and TRBJ1-6, with an unclear D gene assignment. The TCR sequence derives from a human donor in good health (CMV status not recorded). Some clones in this sample may be carry-over from other donors' samples. The CDR3 protein: CASSDSLVGKSPTSPLHF. The DNA is TGTGCCAGCAGTGATTCCCTGGTAGGGAAGAGTCCGACTTCACCCCTCCACTTT.